Listed here is a single TCR beta chain. One heparinised blood draw averaging around 110 mL was given by each donor. Every isolated RNA sample was fully reverse transcribed, so sequencing captured expressed TCRB transcripts. TCRdb's table, derived via immunoSEQ multiplex PCR, lists solely in-frame clones and lacks some. The sample gives roughly 120,000 clones, roughly 40% of which show up once; around 0.07% is in the top ten. This sample is part of a study of beta chain features in type 1 diabetes. Germline lookup yields CDR1 LGHNT and CDR2 FRNRAP. Trimming removed 3 bases at V and 6 bases at J, with 17 bases between. The CDR3 runs to 15 residues.

Sequencing was done on a sample of stem cell memory CD4+ T cells from blood. This receptor was obtained from a woman between 18 and 30 years old in good health. This chain uses TRBV12-5 with TRBJ1-1, with D maybe TRBD1 (5 bases). CDR3 bases: TGTGCTAGTGGTTTCTCCCGGGGGATTTTAGCTGAAGCTTTCTTT. It codes for CASGFSRGILAEAFF.